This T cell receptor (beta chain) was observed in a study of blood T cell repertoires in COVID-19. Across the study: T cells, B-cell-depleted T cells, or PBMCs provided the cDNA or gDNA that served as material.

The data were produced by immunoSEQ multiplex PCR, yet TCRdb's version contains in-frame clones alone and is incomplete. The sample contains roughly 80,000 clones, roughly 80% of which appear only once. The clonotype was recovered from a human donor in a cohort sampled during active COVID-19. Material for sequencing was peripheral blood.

Here the CDR3 DNA reads TGTGCCAGTCAGCGGGGGGTTAGCACAGATACGCAGTATTTT. Translation: CASQRGVSTDTQYF. This chain links TRBV6-5 with TRBJ2-3; 9 bases line up with TRBD2. Germline V CDR1 and CDR2: MNHEY, SVGAGI. V lost 9 bases, J lost 0 bases, and 4 bases stayed unmatched. CDR3 size: 14 residues.